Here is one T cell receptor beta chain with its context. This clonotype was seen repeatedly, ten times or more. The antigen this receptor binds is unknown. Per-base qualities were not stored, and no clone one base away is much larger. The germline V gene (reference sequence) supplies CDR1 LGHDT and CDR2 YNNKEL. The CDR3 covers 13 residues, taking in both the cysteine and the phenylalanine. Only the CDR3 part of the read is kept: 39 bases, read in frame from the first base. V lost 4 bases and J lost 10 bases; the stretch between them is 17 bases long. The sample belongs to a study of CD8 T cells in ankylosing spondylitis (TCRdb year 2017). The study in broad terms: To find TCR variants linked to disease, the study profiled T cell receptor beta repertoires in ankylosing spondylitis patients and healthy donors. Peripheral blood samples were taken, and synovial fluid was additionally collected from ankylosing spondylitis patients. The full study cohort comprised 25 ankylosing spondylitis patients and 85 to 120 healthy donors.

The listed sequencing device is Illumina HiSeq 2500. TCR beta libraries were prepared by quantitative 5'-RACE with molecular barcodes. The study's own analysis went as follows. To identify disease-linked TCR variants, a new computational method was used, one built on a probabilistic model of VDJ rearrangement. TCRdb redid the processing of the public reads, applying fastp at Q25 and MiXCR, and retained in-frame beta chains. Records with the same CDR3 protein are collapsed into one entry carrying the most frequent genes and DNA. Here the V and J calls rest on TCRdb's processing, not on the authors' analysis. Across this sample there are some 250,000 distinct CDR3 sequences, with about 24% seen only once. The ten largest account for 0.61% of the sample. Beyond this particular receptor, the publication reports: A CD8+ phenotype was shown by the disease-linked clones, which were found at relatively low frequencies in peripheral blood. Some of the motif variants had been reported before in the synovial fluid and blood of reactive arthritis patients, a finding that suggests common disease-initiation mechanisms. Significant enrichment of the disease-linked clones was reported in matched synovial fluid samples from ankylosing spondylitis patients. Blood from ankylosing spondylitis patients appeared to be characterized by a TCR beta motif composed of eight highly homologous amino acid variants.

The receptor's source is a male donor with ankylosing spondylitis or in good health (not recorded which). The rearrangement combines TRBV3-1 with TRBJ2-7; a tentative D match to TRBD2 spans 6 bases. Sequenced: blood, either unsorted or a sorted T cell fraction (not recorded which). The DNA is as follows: TGTGCCAGCAGCCCCCGGGGGAGTACGAGTCAGTACTTC. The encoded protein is CASSPRGSTSQYF.